The clone carrying this TCR beta chain was observed a single time. Produced via immunoSEQ multiplex PCR; TCRdb's table is partial and in-frame only. The table includes some 33,000 clones, about nine tenths detected once. With 1 base clipped from V and 0 bases from J, the junction kept 13 bases outside the gene matches. Germline assignment: CDR1 SGHTA and CDR2 FQGTGA. The CDR3 sequence is 20 residues long. The data were taken from a study of T cell changes during pregnancy in multiple sclerosis. The chain carries TRBV7-3 and TRBJ1-5, with TRBD1 matching over 9 bases. The sequence was obtained from a female donor in good health, enrolled as a control in a pregnancy study. Specimen: CD8+ T cells from peripheral blood mononuclear cells, collected in the second trimester of pregnancy. The CDR3 protein is CASSLISDRGKFYSNQPQHF. CDR3 bases: TGTGCCAGCAGCTTAATCTCGGACAGGGGAAAATTTTATAGCAATCAGCCCCAGCATTTT.